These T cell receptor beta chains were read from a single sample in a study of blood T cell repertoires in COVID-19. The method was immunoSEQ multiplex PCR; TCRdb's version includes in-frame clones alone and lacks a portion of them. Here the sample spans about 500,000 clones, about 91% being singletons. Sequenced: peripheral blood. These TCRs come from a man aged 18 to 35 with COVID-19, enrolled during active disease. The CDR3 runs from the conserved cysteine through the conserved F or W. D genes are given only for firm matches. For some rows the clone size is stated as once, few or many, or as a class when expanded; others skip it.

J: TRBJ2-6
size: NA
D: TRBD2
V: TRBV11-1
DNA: TGTGCCAGCAGCTTCGGGGGGGCTGGGGCCAACGTCCTGACTTTC
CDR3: CASSFGGAGANVLTF

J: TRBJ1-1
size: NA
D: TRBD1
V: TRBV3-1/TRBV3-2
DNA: TGTGCCAGCAGCCAAGACAGGGGGCACACTGAAGCTTTCTTT
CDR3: CASSQDRGHTEAFF

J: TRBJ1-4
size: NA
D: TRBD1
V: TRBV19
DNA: TGTGCCAGTAGTCTCTTGGACAGGGGGAATGAAAAACTGTTTTTT
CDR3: CASSLLDRGNEKLFF

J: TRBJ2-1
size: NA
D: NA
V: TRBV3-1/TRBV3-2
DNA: TGTGCCAGCAGCCTCAGACCGGGTGAGCAGTTCTTC
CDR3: CASSLRPGEQFF

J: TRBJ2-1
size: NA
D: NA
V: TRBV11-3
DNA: TGTGCCAGCAGACCACCCACAGGGAGCAATGAGCAGTTCTTC
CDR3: CASRPPTGSNEQFF

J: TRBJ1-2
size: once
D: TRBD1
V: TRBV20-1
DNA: TGCAGTGCTAGTAGGCGACAGGGGGCGGATGGCTACACCTTC
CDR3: CSASRRQGADGYTF

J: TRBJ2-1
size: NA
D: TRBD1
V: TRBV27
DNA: TGTGCCAGCAGTTTAAACAGGGGCTCTTCGTACAATGAGCAGTTCTTC
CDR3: CASSLNRGSSYNEQFF

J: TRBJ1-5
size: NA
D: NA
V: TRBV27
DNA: TGTGCCAGCAGTTCCTTGGACACCAATCAGCCCCAGCATTTT
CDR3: CASSSLDTNQPQHF

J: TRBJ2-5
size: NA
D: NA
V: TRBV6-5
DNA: TGTGCCAGCAGTTCCCCCGGGGGAGGCAAGACCCAGTACTTC
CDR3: CASSSPGGGKTQYF

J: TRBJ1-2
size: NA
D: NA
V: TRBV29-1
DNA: TGCAGCGTTGCAGGGGCCGCTAATAACTATGGCTACACCTTC
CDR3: CSVAGAANNYGYTF

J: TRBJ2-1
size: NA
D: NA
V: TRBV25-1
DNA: TGTGCCAGCAGTTCCGTCGATGAGCAGTTCTTC
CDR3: CASSSVDEQFF

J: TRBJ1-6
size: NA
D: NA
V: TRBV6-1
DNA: TGTGCCAGCAGTGCCATCCCGCGGGGGGGGAGGAATTCACCCCTCCACTTT
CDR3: CASSAIPRGGRNSPLHF

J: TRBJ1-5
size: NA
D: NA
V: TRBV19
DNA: TGTGCCAGTAGTATAGGGGACACAAATCAGCCCCAGCATTTT
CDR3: CASSIGDTNQPQHF

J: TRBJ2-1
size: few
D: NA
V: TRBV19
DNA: TGTGCCAGTAGTATCTTGGCGGGTGAGCAGTTCTTC
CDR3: CASSILAGEQFF

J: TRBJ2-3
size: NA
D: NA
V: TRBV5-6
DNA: TGTGCCAGCAGCTTAAGGAGCGGACGGCAGTATTTT
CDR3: CASSLRSGRQYF

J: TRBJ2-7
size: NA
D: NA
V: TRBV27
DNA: TGTGCCAGCAGTTTATCGATACGGGGAGCCTACGAGCAGTACTTC
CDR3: CASSLSIRGAYEQYF

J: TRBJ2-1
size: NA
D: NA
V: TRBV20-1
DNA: TGCAGTGCTAGTCTACAGAAGCAGTTCTTC
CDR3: CSASLQKQFF

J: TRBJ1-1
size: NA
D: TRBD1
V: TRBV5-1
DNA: TGCGCCAGCACCCTAGTAACAGGGGGGATAGGGGAAGCTTTCTTT
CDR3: CASTLVTGGIGEAFF

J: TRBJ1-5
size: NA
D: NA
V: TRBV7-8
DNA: TGTGCCAGCAGCTTCTCGTTCAGGGATGAAGGCAATCAGCCCCAGCATTTT
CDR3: CASSFSFRDEGNQPQHF

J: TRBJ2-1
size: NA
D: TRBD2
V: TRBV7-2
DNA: TGTGCCAGCAGCGGCCGGGACTATTTGAGTGAGCAGTTCTTC
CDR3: CASSGRDYLSEQFF

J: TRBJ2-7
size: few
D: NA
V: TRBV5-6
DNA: TGTGCCAGCAGCTTAGAGTCTTTGCGGGATAACTCCTACGAGCAGTACTTC
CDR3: CASSLESLRDNSYEQYF

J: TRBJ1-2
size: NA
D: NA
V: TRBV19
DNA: TGTGCCAGTAGGAATGGGTTGTCAGGCGCTAACTATGGCTACACCTTC
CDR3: CASRNGLSGANYGYTF

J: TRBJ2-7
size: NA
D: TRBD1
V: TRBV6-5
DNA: TGTGCCAGCAGTTACGGGGGACAGGGGTTTCCCTACGAGCAGTACTTC
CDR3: CASSYGGQGFPYEQYF

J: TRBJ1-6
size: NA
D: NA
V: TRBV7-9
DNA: TGTGCCAGCAGACCTACAGGCGCCGATTCACCCCTCCACTTT
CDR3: CASRPTGADSPLHF

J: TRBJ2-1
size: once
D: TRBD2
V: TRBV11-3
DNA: TGTGCCAGCAGCTCGGGACTAGCGCCCTACAATGAGCAGTTCTTC
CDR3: CASSSGLAPYNEQFF

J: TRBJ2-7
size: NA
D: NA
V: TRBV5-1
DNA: TGCGCCAGCAGCTCCGGGACACCCTCCTACGAGCAGTACTTC
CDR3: CASSSGTPSYEQYF

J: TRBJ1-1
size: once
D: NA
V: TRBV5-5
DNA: TGTGCCAGCAGCCAAACACTGAACACTGAAGCTTTCTTT
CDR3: CASSQTLNTEAFF

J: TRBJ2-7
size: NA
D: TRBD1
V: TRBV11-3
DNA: TGTGCCAGCAGCTTTCCGGGACAGGGAACCTACGAGCAGTACTTC
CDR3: CASSFPGQGTYEQYF

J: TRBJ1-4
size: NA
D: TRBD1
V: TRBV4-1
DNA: TGCGCCAGCAGCCCCGTAAGAAGGACAGGGAATGAAAAACTGTTTTTT
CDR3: CASSPVRRTGNEKLFF

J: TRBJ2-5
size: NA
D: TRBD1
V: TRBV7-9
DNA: TGTGCCAGCAGCCCCGGGACAGAAGAGACCCAGTACTTC
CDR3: CASSPGTEETQYF

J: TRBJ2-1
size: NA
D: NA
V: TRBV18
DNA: TGTGCCAGCTCACCCCTAAGCTCCTACAATGAGCAGTTCTTC
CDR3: CASSPLSSYNEQFF

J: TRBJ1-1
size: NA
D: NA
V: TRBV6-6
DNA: TGTGCCAGCAGCCCCCCCCGGGGCGGGGACACTGAAGCTTTCTTT
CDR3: CASSPPRGGDTEAFF

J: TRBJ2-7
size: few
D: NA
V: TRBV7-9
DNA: TGTGCCAGCAGCTTACCAGGGCCCCTCTACGAGCAGTACTTC
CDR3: CASSLPGPLYEQYF